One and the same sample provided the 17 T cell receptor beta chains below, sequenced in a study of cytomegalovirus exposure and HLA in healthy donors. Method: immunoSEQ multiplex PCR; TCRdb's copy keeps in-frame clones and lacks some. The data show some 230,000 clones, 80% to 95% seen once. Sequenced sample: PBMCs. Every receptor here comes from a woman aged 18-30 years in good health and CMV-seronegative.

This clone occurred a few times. In DNA form, the CDR3 reads TGTGCCAGCAGTTACGCGTCTAGCGGGAGGGACGAGCAGTACTTC. It translates to CASSYASSGRDEQYF. The chain recombines TRBV6-5 with TRBJ2-7, with 12 bases aligning to TRBD2. The germline V gene has CDR1 MNHEY and CDR2 SVGAGI. Trimming removed 2 bases from V and 5 bases from J; junction bases left unmatched: 4. This CDR3 has 15 amino acids.

In DNA form, the CDR3 reads TGTGCCAGCAGCGCCTTGGGTTGGGCCTCAGCCTACAATGAGCAGTTCTTC. Amino acids: CASSALGWASAYNEQFF. The chain recombines TRBV11-2 with TRBJ2-1; D is uncertain. CDR1 is SGHAT and CDR2 is FQNNGV in the germline V gene. V was shortened by 5 bases and J by 2 bases, with 19 bases between the two germline ends. The CDR3 extends over 17 amino acids.

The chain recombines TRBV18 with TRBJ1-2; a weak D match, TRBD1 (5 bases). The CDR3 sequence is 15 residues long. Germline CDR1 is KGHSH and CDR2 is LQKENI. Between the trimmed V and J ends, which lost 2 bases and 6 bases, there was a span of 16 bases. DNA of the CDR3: TGTGCCAGCTCACCAAGGGGCAGGATTGGTCATGGCTACACCTTC. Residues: CASSPRGRIGHGYTF.

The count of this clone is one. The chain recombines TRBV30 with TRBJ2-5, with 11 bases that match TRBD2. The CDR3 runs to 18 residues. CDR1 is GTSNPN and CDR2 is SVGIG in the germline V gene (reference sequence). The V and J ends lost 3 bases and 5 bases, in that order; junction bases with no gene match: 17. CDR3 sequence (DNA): TGTGCCTGGAGGTCTGAACTAGCGGGAGTTGGATTTGGCGAGACCCAGTACTTC. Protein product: CAWRSELAGVGFGETQYF.

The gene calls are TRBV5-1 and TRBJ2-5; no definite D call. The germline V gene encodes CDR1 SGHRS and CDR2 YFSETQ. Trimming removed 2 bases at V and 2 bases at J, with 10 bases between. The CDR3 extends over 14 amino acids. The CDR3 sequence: CASSLLTEQETQYF. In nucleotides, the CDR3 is TGCGCCAGCAGCTTACTTACAGAGCAAGAGACCCAGTACTTC. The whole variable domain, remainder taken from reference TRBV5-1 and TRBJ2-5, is KAGVTQTPRYLIKTRGQQVTLSCSPISGHRSVSWYQQTPGQGLQFLFEYFSETQRNKGNFPGRFSGRQFSNSRSEMNVSTLELGDSALYLCASSLLTEQETQYFGPGTRLLVL.

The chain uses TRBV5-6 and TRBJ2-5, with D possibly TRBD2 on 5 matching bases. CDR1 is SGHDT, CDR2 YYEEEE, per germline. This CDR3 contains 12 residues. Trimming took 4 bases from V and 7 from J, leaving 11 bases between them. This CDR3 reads CASSVGRGTQYF. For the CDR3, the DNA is TGTGCCAGCAGCGTTGGACGGGGGACCCAGTACTTC.

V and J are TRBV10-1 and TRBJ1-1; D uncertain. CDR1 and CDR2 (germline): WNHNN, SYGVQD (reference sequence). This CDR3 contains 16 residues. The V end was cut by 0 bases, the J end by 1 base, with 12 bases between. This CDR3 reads CASSESVPFGNTEAFF. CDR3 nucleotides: TGCGCCAGCAGTGAGTCGGTACCATTCGGGAACACTGAAGCTTTCTTT.

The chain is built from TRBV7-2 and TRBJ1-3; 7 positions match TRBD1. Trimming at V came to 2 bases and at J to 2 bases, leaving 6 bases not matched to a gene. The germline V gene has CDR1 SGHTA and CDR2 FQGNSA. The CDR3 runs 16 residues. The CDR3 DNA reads TGTGCCAGCAGCTTACTGGAACAGGGGACTGGAAACACCATATATTTT. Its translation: CASSLLEQGTGNTIYF. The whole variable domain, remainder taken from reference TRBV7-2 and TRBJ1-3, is GAGVSQSPSNKVTEKGKDVELRCDPISGHTALYWYRQSLGQGLEFLIYFQGNSAPDKSGLPSDRFSAERTGGSVSTLTIQRTQQEDSAVYLCASSLLEQGTGNTIYFGEGSWLTVV.

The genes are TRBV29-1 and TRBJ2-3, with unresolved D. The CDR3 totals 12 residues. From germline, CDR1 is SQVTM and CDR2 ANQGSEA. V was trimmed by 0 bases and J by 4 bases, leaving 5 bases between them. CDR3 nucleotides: TGCAGCGTTGAAGACAGCGCAGATACGCAGTATTTT. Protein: CSVEDSADTQYF.

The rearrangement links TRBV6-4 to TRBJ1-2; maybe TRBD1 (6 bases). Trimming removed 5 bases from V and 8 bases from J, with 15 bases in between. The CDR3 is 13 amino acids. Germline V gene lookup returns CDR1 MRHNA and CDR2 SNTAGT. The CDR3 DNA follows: TGTGCCAGCAGTCCTGATACAGGGCAGGGCTACACCTTC. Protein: CASSPDTGQGYTF.

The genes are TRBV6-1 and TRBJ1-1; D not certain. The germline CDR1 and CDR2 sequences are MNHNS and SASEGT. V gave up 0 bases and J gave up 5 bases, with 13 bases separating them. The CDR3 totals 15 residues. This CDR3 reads CASSEAPGRRTEAFF. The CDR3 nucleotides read TGTGCCAGCAGTGAAGCGCCGGGAAGGAGAACTGAAGCTTTCTTT.

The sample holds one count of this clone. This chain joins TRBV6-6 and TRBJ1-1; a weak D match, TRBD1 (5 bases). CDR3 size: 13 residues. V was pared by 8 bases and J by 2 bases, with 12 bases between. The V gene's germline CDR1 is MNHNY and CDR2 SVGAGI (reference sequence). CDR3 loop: CASARQYNTEAFF. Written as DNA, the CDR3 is TGTGCCAGCGCGCGACAGTATAACACTGAAGCTTTCTTT.

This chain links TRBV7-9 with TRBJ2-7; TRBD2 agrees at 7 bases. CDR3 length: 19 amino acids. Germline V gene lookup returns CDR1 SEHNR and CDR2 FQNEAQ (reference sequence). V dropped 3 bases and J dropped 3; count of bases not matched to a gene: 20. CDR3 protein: CASSFSDTRLAETYYEQYF. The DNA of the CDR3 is TGTGCCAGCAGCTTCTCCGACACTCGGCTAGCGGAGACGTACTACGAGCAGTACTTC.

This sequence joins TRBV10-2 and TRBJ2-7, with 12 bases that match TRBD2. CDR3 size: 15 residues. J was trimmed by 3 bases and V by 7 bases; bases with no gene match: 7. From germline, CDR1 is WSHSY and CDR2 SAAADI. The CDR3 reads CASKVTSGRGYEQYF. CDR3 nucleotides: TGCGCCAGCAAAGTGACTAGCGGGAGAGGCTACGAGCAGTACTTC.

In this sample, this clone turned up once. The DNA for the CDR3 is TGTGCCAGCAGCGTAGAATCTTCAGGGGGCGTAACGGGAGGCTACGAGCAGTACTTC. Protein sequence: CASSVESSGGVTGGYEQYF. The rearrangement uses TRBV9 and TRBJ2-7; a weak D match, TRBD1 (8 bases). The CDR3 has 19 amino acids. CDR1 and CDR2 from the germline V gene are SGDLS and YYNGEE. V gave up 0 bases and J gave up 3 bases, with 25 bases separating them.

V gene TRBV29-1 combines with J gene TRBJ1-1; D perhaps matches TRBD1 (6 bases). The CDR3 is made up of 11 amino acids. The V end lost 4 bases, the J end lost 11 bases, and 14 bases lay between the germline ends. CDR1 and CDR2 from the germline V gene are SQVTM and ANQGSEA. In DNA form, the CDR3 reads TGCAGCGTTGGGTTAGGGGGAGCCGCTTTCTTT. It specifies CSVGLGGAAFF.

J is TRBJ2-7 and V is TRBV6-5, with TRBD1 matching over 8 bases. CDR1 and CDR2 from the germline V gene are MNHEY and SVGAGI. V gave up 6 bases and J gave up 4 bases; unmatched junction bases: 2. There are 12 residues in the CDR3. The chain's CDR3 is CASSRDRYEQYF. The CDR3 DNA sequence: TGTGCCAGCAGCCGGGACAGGTACGAGCAGTACTTC.